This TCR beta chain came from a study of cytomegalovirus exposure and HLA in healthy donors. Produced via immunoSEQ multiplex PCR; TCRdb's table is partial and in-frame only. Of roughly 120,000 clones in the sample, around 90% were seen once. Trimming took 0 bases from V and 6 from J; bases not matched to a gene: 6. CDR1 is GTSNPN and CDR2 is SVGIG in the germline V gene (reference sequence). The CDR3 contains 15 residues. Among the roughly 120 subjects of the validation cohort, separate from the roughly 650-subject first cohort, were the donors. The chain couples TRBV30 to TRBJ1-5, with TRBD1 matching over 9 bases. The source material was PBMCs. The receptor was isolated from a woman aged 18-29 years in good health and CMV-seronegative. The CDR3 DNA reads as TGTGCCTGGAGTGTTGGGGGACAGGGTGGTCAGCCCCAGCATTTT. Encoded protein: CAWSVGGQGGQPQHF.